The 29 T cell receptor beta chains in this list originate from one sample, sequenced in a study of neoadjuvant anti-PD-1 for oral cavity cancer. The sample's time point: after neoadjuvant nivolumab, at surgical resection. Using immunoSEQ multiplex PCR, the repertoire was profiled, and TCRdb retains in-frame clones only, with some absent. This repertoire shows 9,000 to 10,000 clones, roughly 60% found once; its top ten account for 4.2%. The material sequenced was PBMCs, taken after nivolumab (anti-PD-1) treatment. The source is a person between 40 and 85 years old with oral cavity squamous cell carcinoma.

This chain uses TRBV7-7 with TRBJ2-7; D is tentatively TRBD1 or TRBD2 (5 bases each). This CDR3 contains 15 residues. The V end was cut by 5 bases, the J end by 0 bases, with 14 bases between. Germline assignment: CDR1 SSHAT and CDR2 FNYEAQ (reference sequence). The CDR3 nucleotides are TGTGCCAGCAGCCCTGCGGCAGGGAGCTCCTACGAGCAGTACTTC. Amino acids: CASSPAAGSSYEQYF.

The chain has TRBV6-1 and TRBJ1-3, with 10 bases that match TRBD1. After removal of 2 bases from V and 2 bases from J, the junction contained 6 bases not matched to a gene. Germline V lookup: CDR1 MNHNS, CDR2 SASEGT. This CDR3 has 17 amino acids. The CDR3 DNA follows: TGTGCCAGCAGTGAATGGGGACAGGGGAGACCTGGAAACACCATATATTTT. It codes for CASSEWGQGRPGNTIYF.

This clone has just one count. This chain uses TRBV7-9 with TRBJ1-1; no clear D. V lost 4 bases and J 0 bases, leaving 9 bases between the germline ends. Per the germline V gene, CDR1 is SEHNR and CDR2 is FQNEAQ (reference sequence). The CDR3 sequence is 14 residues long. In DNA, the CDR3 is TGTGCCAGCAGCTCTACGGTGATGAACACTGAAGCTTTCTTT. It yields the protein CASSSTVMNTEAFF. The full variable domain, with the rest looked up from reference TRBV7-9 and TRBJ1-1, is DTGVSQNPRHKITKRGQNVTFRCDPISEHNRLYWYRQTLGQGPEFLTYFQNEAQLEKSRLLSDRFSAERPKGSFSTLEIQRTEQGDSAMYLCASSSTVMNTEAFFGQGTRLTVV.

The V call is TRBV28, the J call TRBJ1-1; TRBD1 is a possible D gene (6 bases). The V and J ends lost 2 bases and 0 bases respectively, with 10 bases between them. The CDR3 is 15 residues long. Germline CDR1 is MDHEN and CDR2 is SYDVKM. Here the CDR3 DNA reads TGTGCCAGCAGTTTAGCAGGGGAAATGAACACTGAAGCTTTCTTT. Protein: CASSLAGEMNTEAFF. The whole variable domain, remainder taken from reference TRBV28 and TRBJ1-1, is DVKVTQSSRYLVKRTGEKVFLECVQDMDHENMFWYRQDPGLGLRLIYFSYDVKMKEKGDIPEGYSVSREKKERFSLILESASTNQTSMYLCASSLAGEMNTEAFFGQGTRLTVV.

This clone was picked up a small number of times. The chain joins TRBV7-9 to TRBJ1-6; 7 bases map to TRBD1. Germline CDR1 reads SEHNR; CDR2 reads FQNEAQ (reference sequence). This CDR3 comprises 14 residues. The V gene end was trimmed by 5 bases and the J gene end by 7 bases; junction bases not matched to a gene: 5. CDR3 in amino acids: CASSRGTANSPLHF. The DNA of the CDR3 is TGTGCCAGCAGCCGCGGGACAGCCAATTCACCCCTCCACTTT.

The gene calls are TRBV11-2 and TRBJ2-1; 8 bases align to TRBD2. This CDR3 has 14 residues. V trimming: 0 bases; J trimming: 15 bases; junction bases outside the gene matches: 10. Germline CDR1 is SGHAT and CDR2 is FQNNGV. CDR3 region: CASSLEAGVTEGFF. CDR3 sequence (DNA): TGTGCCAGCAGCTTAGAAGCGGGGGTTACTGAGGGGTTCTTC.

This clone was picked up a small number of times. The chain has TRBV5-1 and TRBJ2-5; TRBD2 aligns across 11 bases. The length of the CDR3 is 16 residues. The germline gives CDR1 SGHRS, CDR2 YFSETQ. Trimming removed 0 bases from V and 4 bases from J; junction bases left unmatched: 5. The CDR3 protein is CASSLGGTSGGETQYF. The DNA for the CDR3 is TGCGCCAGCAGCTTGGGAGGTACTAGCGGGGGAGAGACCCAGTACTTC.

There are a few counts of this clone. The chain links TRBV5-1 to TRBJ2-7; D possibly corresponds to TRBD2 (6 bases). CDR1 and CDR2 from the germline V gene are SGHRS and YFSETQ. This CDR3 is built from 16 residues. The V gene lost 2 bases and the J gene lost 3 bases, with 18 bases spanning the gap. Written as DNA, the CDR3 is TGCGCCAGCAGCTTAAGGGGAGGCTACTCATACTACGAGCAGTACTTC. Translating it yields CASSLRGGYSYYEQYF.

The J gene is TRBJ1-5, the V gene TRBV19; TRBD1 is a possible D gene (6 bases). Trimming cost V 5 bases and J 1 base, with 18 bases left between them. Germline assignment: CDR1 LNHDA and CDR2 SQIVND (reference sequence). CDR3 size: 17 residues. The CDR3 loop reads CASSQTNRVASNQPQHF. In nucleotides, the CDR3 is TGTGCCAGTAGTCAAACTAACAGGGTAGCAAGCAATCAGCCCCAGCATTTT.

The V and J genes are TRBV28 and TRBJ2-7; TRBD2 aligns across 13 bases. The trim removed 5 bases at V and 3 bases at J, leaving 7 bases unmatched. The CDR3 spans 16 residues. Germline CDR1 MDHEN, CDR2 SYDVKM. The CDR3 nucleotides read TGTGCCAGCAGTGTACGGACTAGCGGGAGAATCTACGAGCAGTACTTC. It specifies CASSVRTSGRIYEQYF.

The genes are TRBV27 and TRBJ2-5, with D possibly TRBD2 on 5 matching bases. V was clipped by 2 bases and J by 2 bases, with 15 bases between them. CDR3 size: 16 residues. Looked up from germline, CDR1 is MNHEY and CDR2 is SMNVEV (reference sequence). The CDR3 reads CASSLRSSSRQETQYF. CDR3 nucleotides: TGTGCCAGCAGTTTAAGGTCTAGCAGTAGGCAAGAGACCCAGTACTTC.

This clone was counted only a few times. The chain links TRBV5-1 to TRBJ2-1; 7 positions match TRBD1. CDR1 is SGHRS, CDR2 YFSETQ, per germline. There are 13 residues in the CDR3. V lost 3 bases to trimming and J lost 7 bases; unmatched junction nucleotides: 4. The CDR3 sequence is CASSSGQHNEQFF. The CDR3 nucleotides read TGCGCCAGCAGCTCGGGACAGCATAATGAGCAGTTCTTC.

The chain has TRBV5-1 and TRBJ2-3, with TRBD2 matching 9 bases. Germline CDR1 SGHRS, CDR2 YFSETQ. The junction had 8 bases not matched to a gene; V was cut back by 1 base and J by 2 bases. The CDR3 has 17 amino acids. CDR3 sequence reads: CASSLSLLAGLTDTQYF. The CDR3 bases are TGCGCCAGCAGCTTGTCACTGCTAGCGGGGCTCACAGATACGCAGTATTTT.

The chain carries TRBV5-5 and TRBJ2-5; the D gene is possibly TRBD2 (5 bases). The V end was cut by 0 bases, the J end by 1 base, with 7 bases between. Germline values: CDR1 SGHKS, CDR2 YYEKEE (reference sequence). The CDR3 sequence is 14 residues long. The CDR3 region is CASSLGTSQETQYF. The DNA for the CDR3 is TGTGCCAGCAGCTTGGGAACTAGCCAAGAGACCCAGTACTTC.

This clone was seen just once. The V gene is TRBV30, the J gene TRBJ1-1; D is perhaps TRBD1 (5 bases). Germline CDR1 reads GTSNPN; CDR2 reads SVGIG (reference sequence). This CDR3 spans 11 amino acids. The V gene lost 7 bases and the J gene lost 11 bases, with 17 bases spanning the gap. The CDR3 bases are TGTGCCTTGGAGGAGGGGCTTGGGGCTTTCTTT. Translated, it gives CALEEGLGAFF.

This clone was counted only a few times. The V call is TRBV7-6, the J call TRBJ2-1; D is unclear. Trimming stripped 2 bases from V and 0 bases from J, with 8 bases between. This CDR3 has 15 amino acids. Germline V gene sequence: CDR1 SGHVS, CDR2 FNYEAQ. The CDR3 region is CASSLSFSSYNEQFF. For the CDR3, the DNA is TGTGCCAGCAGCTTATCATTCAGCTCCTACAATGAGCAGTTCTTC.

The chain carries TRBV19 and TRBJ1-2; the D is unclear. Per the germline V gene, CDR1 is LNHDA and CDR2 is SQIVND (reference sequence). The V and J ends lost 5 bases and 0 bases respectively, with 4 bases between them. The CDR3 loop spans 12 amino acids. This chain's CDR3 is CASSRANYGYTF. CDR3 DNA sequence: TGTGCCAGTAGTCGGGCTAACTATGGCTACACCTTC.

This clone was counted a few times. The rearrangement uses TRBV28 and TRBJ2-1, with 7 positions matching TRBD2. This CDR3 is 15 amino acids long. Trimming removed 6 bases from V and 3 bases from J; junction bases left unmatched: 8. CDR1 is MDHEN, CDR2 SYDVKM, per germline. The CDR3, as DNA: TGTGCCAGCAGCACCCCTAGCGGATTCTACAATGAGCAGTTCTTC. Translating gives CASSTPSGFYNEQFF.

This chain links TRBV4-1 with TRBJ1-4, with D perhaps TRBD1 (6 bases). The CDR3 extends over 16 amino acids. V dropped 3 bases and J dropped 3 bases, with 14 bases sitting between them. The V gene's germline CDR1 is MGHRA and CDR2 YSYEKL. The CDR3 coding sequence is TGCGCCAGCAGCCACGCTTGGGGGGCGGCTAATGAAAAACTGTTTTTT. Amino acids: CASSHAWGAANEKLFF.

This chain links TRBV5-1 with TRBJ1-5; TRBD1 matches 9 bases. V was pared by 0 bases and J by 7 bases, with 5 bases of the junction left unmatched. Looked up from germline, CDR1 is SGHRS and CDR2 is YFSETQ. The CDR3 is 15 residues long. CDR3 DNA: TGCGCCAGCAGCTTGGGCGGACAGGGGAGCCAGCCCCAGCATTTT. Translating it yields CASSLGGQGSQPQHF.

The chain combines TRBV6-1 with TRBJ1-5; D unclear. This CDR3 is 14 amino acids long. Germline assignment: CDR1 MNHNS and CDR2 SASEGT. The V gene lost 8 bases and the J gene lost 0 bases, with 11 bases spanning the gap. CDR3 in DNA: TGTGCCAGCGGGTCGGATTATAGCAATCAGCCCCAGCATTTT. Translated, it gives CASGSDYSNQPQHF.

This clone was picked up a small number of times. The genes are TRBV7-3 and TRBJ2-2, with 9 bases that match TRBD1. The germline V gene encodes CDR1 SGHTA and CDR2 FQGTGA. The CDR3 totals 16 residues. The V segment lost 5 bases and the J segment 6 bases; nucleotides outside the gene matches: 10. For the CDR3, the DNA is TGTGCCAGCAGCCTCCGGTCACAGGGGGCTCCCGGGGAGCTGTTTTTT. The encoded protein is CASSLRSQGAPGELFF.

This clone was picked up a small number of times. The gene calls are TRBV5-1 and TRBJ2-7; D is possibly TRBD1 or TRBD2 (5 bases each). Deletions cut 1 base from V and 2 bases from J, with 16 bases between. The germline V gene has CDR1 SGHRS and CDR2 YFSETQ. The CDR3 loop spans 16 amino acids. The CDR3 bases are TGCGCCAGCAGCTTGATCCAGGGACGGTCGACCTACGAGCAGTACTTC. Its protein product is CASSLIQGRSTYEQYF.

The genes are TRBV19 and TRBJ1-5; D ambiguous. The CDR3 runs 14 residues. Germline V gene sequence: CDR1 LNHDA, CDR2 SQIVND (reference sequence). V dropped 5 bases and J dropped 0 bases, with 8 bases sitting between them. The CDR3, as DNA: TGTGCCAGTAGTGTTAGGGATAGCAATCAGCCCCAGCATTTT. Protein: CASSVRDSNQPQHF.

The V gene is TRBV4-1, the J gene TRBJ2-2; D not certain. The CDR3 runs 16 residues. From germline, CDR1 is MGHRA and CDR2 YSYEKL. The ends were cut back, 4 bases at V and 3 bases at J, with 15 bases in the middle. The CDR3 here is CASSRRTLPDTGELFF. Written as DNA, the CDR3 is TGCGCCAGCAGCCGAAGAACACTCCCGGACACCGGGGAGCTGTTTTTT.

The gene calls are TRBV29-1 and TRBJ2-1; D possibly corresponds to TRBD1 (6 bases). The CDR3 has 20 amino acids. The V gene's germline CDR1 is SQVTM and CDR2 ANQGSEA. With 1 base removed from V and 7 bases from J, the gap between germline ends came to 32 bases. CDR3 residues: CSVEGLRGGRVGPEGNEQFF. In DNA form, the CDR3 reads TGCAGCGTTGAAGGCTTGAGAGGGGGAAGGGTGGGACCTGAGGGTAATGAGCAGTTCTTC.

The chain couples TRBV28 to TRBJ2-1, with TRBD2 matching 8 bases. CDR1 is MDHEN and CDR2 is SYDVKM in the germline V gene. This CDR3 has 14 amino acids. J gave up 8 bases and V 7 bases, and 10 bases lay outside the gene matches. The CDR3 coding sequence is TGTGCCAGCACCCGGCGGGGGGAGGTGTATGAGCAGTTCTTC. Residues: CASTRRGEVYEQFF.

The chain joins TRBV2 to TRBJ2-3; D is possibly TRBD2 (6 bases). This CDR3 has 16 residues. Germline V gene data show CDR1 as SNHLY and CDR2 as FYNNEI. The V gene lost 3 bases and the J gene lost 2 bases, with 15 bases spanning the gap. As DNA, the CDR3 is TGTGCCAGCAGTGATCCTTTGGGGACTTTCACAGATACGCAGTATTTT. Protein: CASSDPLGTFTDTQYF.

J is TRBJ2-3 and V is TRBV2; 13 nucleotides match TRBD2. The CDR3 is 15 amino acids. The ends lost 6 bases at V and 2 bases at J; junction bases unmatched: 2. Germline V gives CDR1 SNHLY, CDR2 FYNNEI. The CDR3 region is CASSGTSGVTDTQYF. The CDR3 DNA is TGTGCCAGCAGCGGGACTAGCGGGGTCACAGATACGCAGTATTTT. The variable domain in full, completed from reference TRBV2 and TRBJ2-3, reads EPEVTQTPSHQVTQMGQEVILRCVPISNHLYFYWYRQILGQKVEFLVSFYNNEISEKSEIFDDQFSVERPDGSNFTLKIRSTKLEDSAMYFCASSGTSGVTDTQYFGPGTRLTVL.